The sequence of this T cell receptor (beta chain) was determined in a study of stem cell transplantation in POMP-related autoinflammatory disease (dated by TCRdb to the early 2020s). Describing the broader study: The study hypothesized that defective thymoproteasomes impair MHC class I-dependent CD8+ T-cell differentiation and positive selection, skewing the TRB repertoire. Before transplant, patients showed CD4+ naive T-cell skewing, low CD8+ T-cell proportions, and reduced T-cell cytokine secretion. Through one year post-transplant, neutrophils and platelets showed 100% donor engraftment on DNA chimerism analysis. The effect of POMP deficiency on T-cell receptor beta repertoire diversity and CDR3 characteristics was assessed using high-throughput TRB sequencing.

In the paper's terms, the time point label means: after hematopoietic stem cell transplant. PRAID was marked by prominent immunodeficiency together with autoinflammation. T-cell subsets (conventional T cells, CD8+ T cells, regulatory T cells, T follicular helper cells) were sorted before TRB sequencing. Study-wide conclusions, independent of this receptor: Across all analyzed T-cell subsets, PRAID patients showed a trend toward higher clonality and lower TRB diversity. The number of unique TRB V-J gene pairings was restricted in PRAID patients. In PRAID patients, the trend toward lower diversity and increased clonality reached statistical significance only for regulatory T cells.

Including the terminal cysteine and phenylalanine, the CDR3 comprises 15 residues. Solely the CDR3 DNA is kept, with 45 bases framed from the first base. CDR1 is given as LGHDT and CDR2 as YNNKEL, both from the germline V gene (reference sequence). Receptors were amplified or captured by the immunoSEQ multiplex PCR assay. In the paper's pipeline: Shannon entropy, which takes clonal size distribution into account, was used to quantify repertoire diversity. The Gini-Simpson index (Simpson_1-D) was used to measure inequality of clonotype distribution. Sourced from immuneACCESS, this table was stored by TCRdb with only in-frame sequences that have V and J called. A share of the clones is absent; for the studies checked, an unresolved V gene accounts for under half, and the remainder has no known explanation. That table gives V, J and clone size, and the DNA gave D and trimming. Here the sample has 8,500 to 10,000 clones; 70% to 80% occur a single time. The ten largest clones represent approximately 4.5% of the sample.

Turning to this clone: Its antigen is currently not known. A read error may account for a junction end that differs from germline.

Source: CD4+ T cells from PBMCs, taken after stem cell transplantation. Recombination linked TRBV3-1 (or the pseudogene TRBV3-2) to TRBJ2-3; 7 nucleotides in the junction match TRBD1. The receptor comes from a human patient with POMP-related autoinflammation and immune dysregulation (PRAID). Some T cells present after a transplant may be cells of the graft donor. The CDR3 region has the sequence CASSQEGARTGTQYF. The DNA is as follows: TGTGCCAGCAGCCAAGAAGGGGCCCGGACAGGTACGCAGTATTTT.